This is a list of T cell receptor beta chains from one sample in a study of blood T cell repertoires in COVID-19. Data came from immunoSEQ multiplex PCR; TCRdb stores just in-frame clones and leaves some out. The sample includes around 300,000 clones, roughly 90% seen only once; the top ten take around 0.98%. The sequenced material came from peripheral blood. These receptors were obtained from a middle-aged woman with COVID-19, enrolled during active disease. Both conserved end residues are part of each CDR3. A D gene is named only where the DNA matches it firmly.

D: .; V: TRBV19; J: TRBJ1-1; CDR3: CASSIRTGTVNTEAFF
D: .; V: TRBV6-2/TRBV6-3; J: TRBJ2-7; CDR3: CASSYRLRGVPYEQYF
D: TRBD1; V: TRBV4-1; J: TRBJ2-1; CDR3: CASSAGQGTNEQFF
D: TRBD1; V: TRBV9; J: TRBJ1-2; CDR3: CASSVGTGANYGYTF
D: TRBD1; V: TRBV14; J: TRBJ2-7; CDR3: CASSSGQGAYEQYF
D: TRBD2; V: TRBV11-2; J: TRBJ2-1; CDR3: CASSYTSGTYNEQFF
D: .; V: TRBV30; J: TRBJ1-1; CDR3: CAWTGNMNTEAFF
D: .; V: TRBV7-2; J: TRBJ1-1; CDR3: CASTYLPGRNTEAFF
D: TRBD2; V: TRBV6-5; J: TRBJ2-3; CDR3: CASRASGGTADTQYF
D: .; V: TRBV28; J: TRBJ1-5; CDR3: CASSLLEDQPQHF
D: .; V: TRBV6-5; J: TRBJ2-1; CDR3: CASTRANEQFF
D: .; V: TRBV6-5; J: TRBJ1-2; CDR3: CASISPLPEGSYTF
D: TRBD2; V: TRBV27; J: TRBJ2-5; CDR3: CASSLDGLAGETQYF
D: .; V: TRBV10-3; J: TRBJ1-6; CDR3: CAIGETSGGSPLHF
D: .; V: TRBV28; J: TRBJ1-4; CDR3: CASTSGTPEKLFF
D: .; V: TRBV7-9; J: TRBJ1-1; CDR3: CASSLGYQLRNTEAFF
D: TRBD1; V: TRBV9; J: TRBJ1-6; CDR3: CASSGTGQGRSPLHF
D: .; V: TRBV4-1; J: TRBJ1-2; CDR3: CASSQVWAFTYGYTF
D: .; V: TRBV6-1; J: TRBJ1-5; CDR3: CASSEAVRDLNQPQHF
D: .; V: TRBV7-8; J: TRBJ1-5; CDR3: CASSLDRDQPQHF
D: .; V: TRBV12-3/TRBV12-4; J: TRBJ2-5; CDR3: CASSLGAQETQYF
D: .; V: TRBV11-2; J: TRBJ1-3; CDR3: CASSLDPQGRTIYF
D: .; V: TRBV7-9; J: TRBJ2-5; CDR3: CASSQTRAQYF
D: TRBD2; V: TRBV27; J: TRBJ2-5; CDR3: CASSSLGAGDRRETQYF
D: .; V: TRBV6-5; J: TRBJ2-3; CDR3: CATARPTSTDTQYF
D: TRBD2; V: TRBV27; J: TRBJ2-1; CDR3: CASSRVSGGVGNEQFF
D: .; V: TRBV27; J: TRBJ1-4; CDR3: CASSLSVGATNEKLFF